This is a list of T cell receptor beta chains from one sample in a study of T cell repertoires in cytomegalovirus infection. The antigens for these receptors are not known. MiXCR, applied by TCRdb to the reads, yields one record per CDR3 protein. The sample holds 300,000 to 400,000 distinct CDR3 sequences, 20% to 25% seen once. Here the sequenced sample was cultured PBMCs, taken from culture after CMV antigen stimulation. These receptors were collected from a human donor in good health (CMV status not recorded). Some clones in this sample may be carry-over from other donors' samples. Both conserved end residues are part of each CDR3. Fields, in order: clone size, CDR3 length, J gene, V gene, D gene, CDR3 DNA, CDR3 protein. The D gene is left open where the match is weak. Expanded clones are given a class, and other clones once, few, many or no size at all.

abundance: NA; len: 14; j_gene: TRBJ2-1; v_gene: TRBV27; d_gene: TRBD2; CDR3nt: TGTGCCAGCGCTCCGGGACTAGGGAACAATGAGCAGTTCTTC; CDR3aa: CASAPGLGNNEQFF
abundance: few; len: 12; j_gene: TRBJ2-5; v_gene: TRBV12-5; d_gene: NA; CDR3nt: TGTGCTAGTGGCGGGAGCAGGGAGACCCAGTACTTC; CDR3aa: CASGGSRETQYF
abundance: few; len: 16; j_gene: TRBJ2-4; v_gene: TRBV7-2; d_gene: TRBD1; CDR3nt: TGTGCCAGCAGCTTAGCTCCACAGGGGGCGCGGAACATTCAGTACTTC; CDR3aa: CASSLAPQGARNIQYF
abundance: NA; len: 16; j_gene: TRBJ2-1; v_gene: TRBV6-5; d_gene: NA; CDR3nt: TGTGCCAGCAGTTACTCGGGCGGACTTACCTACAATGAGCAGTTCTTC; CDR3aa: CASSYSGGLTYNEQFF
abundance: many; len: 16; j_gene: TRBJ2-5; v_gene: TRBV4-3; d_gene: TRBD2; CDR3nt: TGCGCCAGCAGCCAAGATTGGCCAGCGGGAACGAAGACCCAGTACTTC; CDR3aa: CASSQDWPAGTKTQYF
abundance: few; len: 10; j_gene: TRBJ1-1; v_gene: TRBV29-1; d_gene: NA; CDR3nt: TGCAGCGCCGACGGCAGGGAAGCTTTCTTT; CDR3aa: CSADGREAFF
abundance: few; len: 14; j_gene: TRBJ2-1; v_gene: TRBV7-2; d_gene: TRBD2; CDR3nt: TGTGCCAGCAGCTCAGGTAGCGGGAGGGTTTTAGAGTTCTTC; CDR3aa: CASSSGSGRVLEFF
abundance: NA; len: 12; j_gene: TRBJ2-1; v_gene: TRBV12-3/TRBV12-4; d_gene: TRBD2; CDR3nt: TGTGCCAGCAGTAGCGGGAGGGGGGAGCAGTTCTTC; CDR3aa: CASSSGRGEQFF
abundance: few; len: 13; j_gene: TRBJ2-1; v_gene: TRBV6-6; d_gene: NA; CDR3nt: TGTGCCAGCAGCTCCCAAGCAAACAATGAGCAGTTCTTC; CDR3aa: CASSSQANNEQFF
abundance: NA; len: 17; j_gene: TRBJ1-1; v_gene: TRBV13; d_gene: TRBD1; CDR3nt: TGTGCCAGCAGACGAAGGATAACGACAGGGAGGGCCACTGAAGCTTTCTTT; CDR3aa: CASRRRITTGRATEAFF
abundance: NA; len: 17; j_gene: TRBJ2-3; v_gene: TRBV5-5; d_gene: TRBD2; CDR3nt: TGTGCCAGCAGCCTCTCCCCTGCCGGCGGGAGAACAGATACGCAGTATTTT; CDR3aa: CASSLSPAGGRTDTQYF
abundance: NA; len: 12; j_gene: TRBJ1-5; v_gene: TRBV7-2; d_gene: NA; CDR3nt: TGTGCCAGCAGCCCTCTTAATCAGCCCCAGCATTTT; CDR3aa: CASSPLNQPQHF
abundance: many; len: 15; j_gene: TRBJ1-1; v_gene: TRBV7-9; d_gene: NA; CDR3nt: TGTGCCAGCAGCTCCCCAGCAGGGACGAACACTGAAGCTTTCTTT; CDR3aa: CASSSPAGTNTEAFF
abundance: NA; len: 17; j_gene: TRBJ2-3; v_gene: TRBV4-1; d_gene: TRBD2; CDR3nt: TGCGCCAGCAGCCAAGATTTGGCCGGGAGGGCAACAGATACGCAGTATTTT; CDR3aa: CASSQDLAGRATDTQYF
abundance: NA; len: 15; j_gene: TRBJ2-3; v_gene: TRBV11-3; d_gene: NA; CDR3nt: TGTGCCAGCAGCCTGGGGGAGTCGGATTTTGATACGCAGTATTTT; CDR3aa: CASSLGESDFDTQYF
abundance: many; len: 12; j_gene: TRBJ1-5; v_gene: TRBV7-9; d_gene: NA; CDR3nt: TGTGCCAGCAGCTTAGCGGGTCAGCCCCAGCATTTT; CDR3aa: CASSLAGQPQHF
abundance: NA; len: 12; j_gene: TRBJ2-3; v_gene: TRBV7-9; d_gene: TRBD1; CDR3nt: TGTGCCAGCAGCCGACAGGGAGATACGCAGTATTTT; CDR3aa: CASSRQGDTQYF
abundance: large; len: 11; j_gene: TRBJ2-1; v_gene: TRBV12-3/TRBV12-4; d_gene: NA; CDR3nt: TGTGCCAGCAGTTTAGGCGCAGCGGGGTTCTTC; CDR3aa: CASSLGAAGFF
abundance: NA; len: 16; j_gene: TRBJ1-1; v_gene: TRBV29-1; d_gene: NA; CDR3nt: TGCAGCGTTGGGGGGGACCCCAATACAGGGAACACTGAAGCTTTCTTT; CDR3aa: CSVGGDPNTGNTEAFF
abundance: once; len: 14; j_gene: TRBJ2-7; v_gene: TRBV19; d_gene: TRBD1; CDR3nt: TGTGCCAGTAGCCAACCAGGACAGGCCTACGAGCAGTACTTC; CDR3aa: CASSQPGQAYEQYF
abundance: NA; len: 14; j_gene: TRBJ2-3; v_gene: TRBV29-1; d_gene: TRBD1; CDR3nt: TGCAGCGTGATGAGGGGACAGGGAGGAGATACGCAGTATTTT; CDR3aa: CSVMRGQGGDTQYF
abundance: many; len: 14; j_gene: TRBJ2-1; v_gene: TRBV7-8; d_gene: NA; CDR3nt: TGTGCCAGCATAATGGAGGAGACCTACAATGAGCAGTTCTTC; CDR3aa: CASIMEETYNEQFF
abundance: many; len: 14; j_gene: TRBJ1-5; v_gene: TRBV18; d_gene: NA; CDR3nt: TGTGCCAGCTCACCACCGTGGACAAATCAGCCCCAGCATTTT; CDR3aa: CASSPPWTNQPQHF
abundance: NA; len: 11; j_gene: TRBJ2-1; v_gene: TRBV6-2/TRBV6-3; d_gene: NA; CDR3nt: TGTGCCAGCAGTTACCGACAGGAGCAGTTCTTC; CDR3aa: CASSYRQEQFF
abundance: NA; len: 13; j_gene: TRBJ2-7; v_gene: TRBV11-2; d_gene: NA; CDR3nt: TGTGCCAGCAGCCCCCGCCTAGCCTACGAGCAGTACTTC; CDR3aa: CASSPRLAYEQYF
abundance: many; len: 15; j_gene: TRBJ2-2; v_gene: TRBV6-2/TRBV6-3; d_gene: NA; CDR3nt: TGTGCCAGCAGTCCCGGGCCTCACCAGACCGGGGAGCTGTTTTTT; CDR3aa: CASSPGPHQTGELFF
abundance: NA; len: 14; j_gene: TRBJ2-1; v_gene: TRBV20-1; d_gene: TRBD2; CDR3nt: TGCAGTGCGAAGACTAGCGGGAGGACGAATGAGCAGTTCTTC; CDR3aa: CSAKTSGRTNEQFF
abundance: NA; len: 17; j_gene: TRBJ2-1; v_gene: TRBV19; d_gene: NA; CDR3nt: TGTGCCAGTAGTATAGATCTGGGGGCAGGGGTTTCGAATGAGCAGTTCTTC; CDR3aa: CASSIDLGAGVSNEQFF
abundance: few; len: 19; j_gene: TRBJ1-2; v_gene: TRBV28; d_gene: TRBD1; CDR3nt: TGTGCCAGCAGTCCCGCGGGAATGGGACAGGGGGAATCTAACTATGGCTACACCTTC; CDR3aa: CASSPAGMGQGESNYGYTF
abundance: NA; len: 16; j_gene: TRBJ1-3; v_gene: TRBV6-6; d_gene: NA; CDR3nt: TGTGCCAGCAGTTACCCGACAGGACTCTCTGGAAACACCATATATTTT; CDR3aa: CASSYPTGLSGNTIYF
abundance: few; len: 12; j_gene: TRBJ2-3; v_gene: TRBV7-2; d_gene: NA; CDR3nt: TGTGCCAGCCGCCGACCCACAGATACGCAGTATTTT; CDR3aa: CASRRPTDTQYF
abundance: few; len: 15; j_gene: TRBJ1-1; v_gene: TRBV7-4; d_gene: NA; CDR3nt: TGTGCCAGCAGCTTAGTTGTTGGGCCCTACACTGAAGCTTTCTTT; CDR3aa: CASSLVVGPYTEAFF
abundance: few; len: 18; j_gene: TRBJ2-3; v_gene: TRBV12-3/TRBV12-4; d_gene: TRBD2; CDR3nt: TGTGCCAGCAGAACGGGACTAGCGGGAGCGATTAGCACAGATACGCAGTATTTT; CDR3aa: CASRTGLAGAISTDTQYF
abundance: NA; len: 15; j_gene: TRBJ2-7; v_gene: TRBV7-2; d_gene: TRBD2; CDR3nt: TGTGCCAGCAGCGGTTCCGGGACTGCCGGGGGGGAGCAGTACTTC; CDR3aa: CASSGSGTAGGEQYF
abundance: NA; len: 16; j_gene: TRBJ1-5; v_gene: TRBV2; d_gene: NA; CDR3nt: TGTGCCAGCAGAGCTGGAACAGACCTTTCCCCTTGGCCCCAGCATTTT; CDR3aa: CASRAGTDLSPWPQHF
abundance: NA; len: 13; j_gene: TRBJ2-1; v_gene: TRBV4-3; d_gene: NA; CDR3nt: TGCGCCAGCAGCCAAGAGCGCAGAAGGGAGCAGTTCTTC; CDR3aa: CASSQERRREQFF
abundance: few; len: 10; j_gene: TRBJ2-3; v_gene: TRBV14; d_gene: NA; CDR3nt: TGTGCCAGCAGCCAGAATACGCAGTATTTT; CDR3aa: CASSQNTQYF
abundance: NA; len: 15; j_gene: TRBJ2-1; v_gene: TRBV5-5; d_gene: NA; CDR3nt: TGTGCCAGCAGCTTGGTAGGGGTTGGCTACAATGAGCAGTTCTTC; CDR3aa: CASSLVGVGYNEQFF
abundance: NA; len: 14; j_gene: TRBJ2-1; v_gene: TRBV10-3; d_gene: TRBD2; CDR3nt: TGTGCCACGGACCGGGACTCGGGGAGGGGAGAGCAGTTCTTC; CDR3aa: CATDRDSGRGEQFF
abundance: few; len: 17; j_gene: TRBJ2-1; v_gene: TRBV25-1; d_gene: NA; CDR3nt: TGTGCCAGCAGTGACCCTCAGAGGAAGAGCTCCTACAATGAGCAGTTCTTC; CDR3aa: CASSDPQRKSSYNEQFF
abundance: NA; len: 15; j_gene: TRBJ1-5; v_gene: TRBV18; d_gene: NA; CDR3nt: TGTGCCAGCTCACTCGCCAGGGGAAGCAATCAGCCCCAGCATTTT; CDR3aa: CASSLARGSNQPQHF
abundance: many; len: 17; j_gene: TRBJ1-2; v_gene: TRBV28; d_gene: NA; CDR3nt: TGTGCCAGCAGTTTTGGGGTGGGAGGGATTGCTAGCTATGGCTACACCTTC; CDR3aa: CASSFGVGGIASYGYTF
abundance: NA; len: 16; j_gene: TRBJ2-1; v_gene: TRBV4-1; d_gene: TRBD2; CDR3nt: TGCGCCAGCAGCCAAGAAAGCGGGAATCGGAACAATGAGCAGTTCTTC; CDR3aa: CASSQESGNRNNEQFF
abundance: NA; len: 18; j_gene: TRBJ2-2; v_gene: TRBV7-2; d_gene: TRBD2; CDR3nt: TGTGCCAGCAGCCCTCCGGGACTAGCGGGATTGGTCACCGGGGAGCTGTTTTTT; CDR3aa: CASSPPGLAGLVTGELFF
abundance: few; len: 15; j_gene: TRBJ2-2; v_gene: TRBV7-8; d_gene: NA; CDR3nt: TGTGCCAGCAGCTCCCTCGTGCTTAACACCGGGGAGCTGTTTTTT; CDR3aa: CASSSLVLNTGELFF
abundance: few; len: 15; j_gene: TRBJ1-2; v_gene: TRBV5-1; d_gene: TRBD1; CDR3nt: TGCGCCAGCAGCCCCCGGGACAGGGGGCCCTATGGCTACACCTTC; CDR3aa: CASSPRDRGPYGYTF
abundance: NA; len: 16; j_gene: TRBJ2-6; v_gene: TRBV7-2; d_gene: TRBD2; CDR3nt: TGTGCCAGCAGCTTTGCGGGGGTGTCTGGGGCCAACGTCCTGACTTTC; CDR3aa: CASSFAGVSGANVLTF
abundance: many; len: 17; j_gene: TRBJ2-1; v_gene: TRBV4-1; d_gene: NA; CDR3nt: TGCGCCAGCAGCCAAGATCGCGGGATGAGCTCCTACAATGAGCAGTTCTTC; CDR3aa: CASSQDRGMSSYNEQFF
abundance: few; len: 16; j_gene: TRBJ2-7; v_gene: TRBV5-1; d_gene: NA; CDR3nt: TGCGCCAGCAGCTTGGAGTTGGGGGTCACACTCTACGAGCAGTACTTC; CDR3aa: CASSLELGVTLYEQYF
abundance: NA; len: 14; j_gene: TRBJ1-2; v_gene: TRBV6-1; d_gene: TRBD1; CDR3nt: TGTGCCAGCAGCACAACGACAGGGACTGGGGGCTACACCTTC; CDR3aa: CASSTTTGTGGYTF
abundance: NA; len: 15; j_gene: TRBJ2-1; v_gene: TRBV5-1; d_gene: TRBD2; CDR3nt: TGCGCCAGCAGCGGGCTAGCGGGAGCCGGCAATGAGCAGTTCTTC; CDR3aa: CASSGLAGAGNEQFF
abundance: NA; len: 12; j_gene: TRBJ2-3; v_gene: TRBV7-6; d_gene: NA; CDR3nt: TGTGCCAGCCTGGCGGGGTCAGATACGCAGTATTTT; CDR3aa: CASLAGSDTQYF
abundance: many; len: 15; j_gene: TRBJ2-3; v_gene: TRBV20-1; d_gene: NA; CDR3nt: TGCAGTGCTAGAGATCTTCTAGCGAACACAGATACGCAGTATTTT; CDR3aa: CSARDLLANTDTQYF
abundance: few; len: 15; j_gene: TRBJ1-2; v_gene: TRBV28; d_gene: NA; CDR3nt: TGTGCCAGCAGTCTAGGGGGGGGCGTGAGGTATGGCTACACCTTC; CDR3aa: CASSLGGGVRYGYTF
abundance: many; len: 11; j_gene: TRBJ2-7; v_gene: TRBV7-8; d_gene: NA; CDR3nt: TGTGCCAGCAGCTTAACAGACGAGCAGTACTTC; CDR3aa: CASSLTDEQYF
abundance: many; len: 13; j_gene: TRBJ2-5; v_gene: TRBV19; d_gene: TRBD2; CDR3nt: TGTGCCAGCAGAAGAGCGGGACAAGAGACCCAGTACTTC; CDR3aa: CASRRAGQETQYF
abundance: once; len: 15; j_gene: TRBJ1-5; v_gene: TRBV19; d_gene: TRBD1; CDR3nt: TGTGCCAGTAGGATTACCGGGACAGGCACTCAGCCCCAGCATTTT; CDR3aa: CASRITGTGTQPQHF